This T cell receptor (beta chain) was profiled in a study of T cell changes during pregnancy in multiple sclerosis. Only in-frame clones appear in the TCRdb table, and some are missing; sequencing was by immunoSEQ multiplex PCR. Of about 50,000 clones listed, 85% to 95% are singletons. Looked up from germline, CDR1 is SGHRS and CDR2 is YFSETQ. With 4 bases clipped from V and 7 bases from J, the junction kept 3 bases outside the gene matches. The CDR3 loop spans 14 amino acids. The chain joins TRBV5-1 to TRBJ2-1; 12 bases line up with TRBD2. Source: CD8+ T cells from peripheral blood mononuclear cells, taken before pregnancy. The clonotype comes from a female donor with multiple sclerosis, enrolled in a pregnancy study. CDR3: CASSLGTSGNEQFF. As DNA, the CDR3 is TGCGCCAGCAGCCTCGGGACTAGCGGGAATGAGCAGTTCTTC. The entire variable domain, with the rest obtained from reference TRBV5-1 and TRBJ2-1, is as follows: KAGVTQTPRYLIKTRGQQVTLSCSPISGHRSVSWYQQTPGQGLQFLFEYFSETQRNKGNFPGRFSGRQFSNSRSEMNVSTLELGDSALYLCASSLGTSGNEQFFGPGTRLTVL.